Included here is one T cell receptor beta chain sequence, with context. Antigen: not known. The data derive from a study of identical twins. Broader study findings: Cross-sectional statistical analysis, not tracking of the same donors, underpinned the conclusions.

cDNA molecules carried unique molecular identifiers, and template switching added a universal primer site. TCRdb analysed the 5' RACE reads with MiXCR anew, one entry per CDR3 protein. The sample gives under 900,000 distinct CDR3 sequences, 10% to 15% of which show up once; 1.5% to 2% is in the top ten. V shed 6 bases and J shed 4 bases, with 15 bases lying between them. The CDR3 is made up of 15 amino acids. Another study also made use of these data, one on yellow fever vaccine responses in identical twins.

The specimen was PBMCs. V gene TRBV12-3 or TRBV12-4 combines with J gene TRBJ2-2, with a weak D call TRBD1 (6 bases). The sequence was obtained from a woman under 30 in good health. The CDR3 bases are TGTGCCAGCAGCCCCAGGGGTTACTTCACCGGGGAGCTGTTTTTT. It translates to CASSPRGYFTGELFF.